This is a list of T cell receptor beta chains from one sample in a study of cytomegalovirus exposure and HLA in healthy donors. TCRdb's table, derived via immunoSEQ multiplex PCR, lists solely in-frame clones and lacks some. The table records approximately 200,000 clones, around 78% of them present only once. Sequencing was performed on PBMCs. The receptor set was obtained from a man aged 25-45 years in good health and CMV-seronegative. Each CDR3 is given with its conserved first and last residue. The D gene is left open where the match is weak. Only part of the rows carry a size: once, few, many, or a class if the clone is expanded.

d_call	v_call	clone_size	j_call	cdr3_aa	cdr3_nt
-	TRBV6-1	-	TRBJ1-5	CASGAHYSNQPQHF	TGTGCCAGCGGGGCGCACTATAGCAATCAGCCCCAGCATTTT
TRBD2	TRBV7-9	-	TRBJ2-1	CASSLYGSGTDNEQFF	TGTGCCAGTAGCTTATATGGTAGCGGGACCGACAATGAGCAGTTCTTC
-	TRBV30	-	TRBJ2-7	CAWAGISYEQYF	TGTGCCTGGGCGGGGATCTCCTACGAGCAGTACTTC
-	TRBV9	-	TRBJ2-5	CASSVVGGSETQYF	TGTGCCAGCAGCGTAGTCGGCGGTAGCGAGACCCAGTACTTC
-	TRBV11-2	few	TRBJ2-1	CASRRVGTPYNEQFF	TGTGCCAGCAGGAGGGTGGGGACTCCCTACAATGAGCAGTTCTTC
-	TRBV7-2	-	TRBJ1-1	CASSRTSAGMTEAFF	TGTGCCAGCAGCCGAACCAGCGCGGGGATGACTGAAGCTTTCTTT
-	TRBV6-5	-	TRBJ2-7	CASSYVQGDYEQYF	TGTGCCAGCAGTTATGTGCAGGGCGACTACGAGCAGTACTTC
-	TRBV5-1	-	TRBJ1-4	CASSFGEKLFF	TGCGCCAGCAGCTTTGGCGAAAAACTGTTTTTT
TRBD2	TRBV5-4	-	TRBJ2-7	CATGTSGRDEQYF	TGTGCCACGGGGACTAGCGGGAGGGACGAGCAGTACTTC
TRBD2	TRBV28	-	TRBJ2-2	CASSLWTSGSTGELFF	TGTGCCAGCAGTTTATGGACTAGCGGGAGCACCGGGGAGCTGTTTTTT
-	TRBV28	-	TRBJ1-1	CASSPIGTEAFF	TGTGCCAGCAGTCCGATCGGGACTGAAGCTTTCTTT
TRBD1	TRBV4-1	-	TRBJ2-7	CASSQDPGQGNYEQYF	TGCGCCAGCAGCCAAGACCCCGGACAGGGGAACTACGAGCAGTACTTC
-	TRBV28	-	TRBJ2-7	CASTTLYEQYF	TGTGCCAGCACTACCCTTTACGAGCAGTACTTC
TRBD2	TRBV30	-	TRBJ2-7	CGASGLYEQYF	TGTGGGGCTAGCGGACTCTACGAGCAGTACTTC
TRBD2	TRBV30	-	TRBJ2-2	CAWSLAGRLGELFF	TGTGCCTGGAGTCTAGCGGGGCGGCTCGGGGAGCTGTTTTTT
TRBD1	TRBV28	-	TRBJ1-2	CASSRDSQNYGYTF	TGTGCCAGCAGCCGGGACAGCCAAAACTATGGCTACACCTTC
TRBD2	TRBV29-1	-	TRBJ2-7	CSVEDWASGSSYEQYF	TGCAGCGTTGAAGATTGGGCTAGCGGGAGCTCCTACGAGCAGTACTTC
-	TRBV5-1	once	TRBJ2-2	CASSSHWFEYTGELFF	TGCGCCAGCAGCTCTCATTGGTTCGAGTACACCGGGGAGCTGTTTTTT
-	TRBV6-5	-	TRBJ2-6	CASSYSSVSGANVLTF	TGTGCCAGCAGTTACTCGTCAGTCTCTGGGGCCAACGTCCTGACTTTC
-	TRBV6-5	-	TRBJ2-1	CASSYSQNNEQFF	TGTGCCAGCAGTTACTCCCAGAACAATGAGCAGTTCTTC
-	TRBV6-5	-	TRBJ2-7	CASSYLTGEQYF	TGTGCCAGCAGTTACCTAACGGGAGAGCAGTACTTC
TRBD2	TRBV11-2	-	TRBJ2-7	CASIDLAGAPYEQYF	TGTGCCAGCATCGACCTAGCGGGGGCCCCCTACGAGCAGTACTTC
-	TRBV4-1	few	TRBJ2-1	CASSQEGRSDEQFF	TGCGCCAGCAGCCAAGAGGGGCGGAGCGATGAGCAGTTCTTC
-	TRBV19	few	TRBJ2-7	CASSIGEWAEYEQYF	TGTGCCAGTAGTATAGGGGAGTGGGCAGAATACGAGCAGTACTTC
TRBD2	TRBV5-4	few	TRBJ2-1	CASRQGLAEYNEQFF	TGTGCCAGCAGACAGGGACTAGCAGAATACAATGAGCAGTTCTTC
-	TRBV7-9	few	TRBJ1-5	CASSSDYQPQHF	TGTGCCAGCAGCTCGGACTATCAGCCCCAGCATTTT
-	TRBV5-4	few	TRBJ1-2	CASSLGGNYGYTF	TGTGCCAGCAGCTTGGGCGGTAACTATGGCTACACCTTC
-	TRBV5-1	-	TRBJ1-1	CASRGVEGVEAFF	TGCGCCAGCAGAGGTGTGGAGGGTGTAGAAGCTTTCTTT